This T cell receptor beta chain stems from a study of somatic mutations in cytotoxic T cells in rheumatoid arthritis. The method was immunoSEQ multiplex PCR; TCRdb's version includes in-frame clones alone and lacks a portion of them. The repertoire holds under 7,000 clones, more than 75% seen once, with about 28% in the top ten. V dropped 5 bases and J dropped 7; count of bases not matched to a gene: 12. Germline V gene lookup returns CDR1 MDHEN and CDR2 SYDVKM. The CDR3 has 16 residues. The gene calls are TRBV28 and TRBJ2-2; 8 nucleotides line up with TRBD2. What was sequenced was CD8+ T cells sorted from blood. The receptor was derived from an adult with rheumatoid arthritis. CDR3 sequence (DNA): TGTGCCAGCAGTCAACTAATAGGCGGGGGGCTCGGGGAGCTGTTTTTT. It yields the protein CASSQLIGGGLGELFF.